The clone carrying this T cell receptor beta chain was observed once. Patients of the Seattle cohort, enrolled during active infection, were followed longitudinally. The entry originates in a study of blood T cell repertoires in COVID-19. Whole-study context: PBMCs, B-cell-depleted T cells, or T cells were the source of the cDNA or gDNA that made up the material.

In the authors' methods: Estimation of nucleated cell counts relied on the amplification of reference gene primers. The table came from immunoSEQ multiplex PCR; TCRdb's copy has only in-frame clones and leaves some out. V, J and clone size reflect that table, while D and trimming were determined from the DNA. Of hundreds of thousands of clones listed, 83% are singletons. Sequencing was done on a sample of peripheral blood. The TCR originated in a woman aged 30 to 39 with COVID-19, enrolled during active disease.

This CDR3 is CASSVELAGSNEQFF. CDR3 nucleotide sequence: TGTGCCAGCAGCGTAGAACTAGCGGGTTCGAATGAGCAGTTCTTC. V and J are TRBV9 and TRBJ2-1, with 9 bases lining up with TRBD2. Trimming removed 0 bases from V and 7 bases from J; junction bases left unmatched: 5. This CDR3 comprises 15 residues. Germline-derived CDR1 and CDR2 are SGDLS and YYNGEE.